This TCR beta chain emerged from a study of cytomegalovirus exposure and HLA in healthy donors. The length of the CDR3 is 16 residues. CDR1 and CDR2 from the germline V gene are GTSNPN and SVGIG (reference sequence). The V segment lost 0 bases and the J segment 4 bases; nucleotides outside the gene matches: 2. Primers: 60 Vbeta forward and 13 Jbeta reverse. Using immunoSEQ multiplex PCR, the repertoire was profiled, and TCRdb retains in-frame clones only, with some absent. The data contain some 170,000 clones, approximately 9.5% of them singletons. This clone was counted a few times. The specimen sequenced was PBMCs. This rearrangement joins TRBV30 to TRBJ2-3, with 15 bases identical to TRBD2. This TCR came from a woman between 25 and 40 years old in good health and CMV-seropositive. Here the CDR3 reads CAWSVRTSGRADTQYF. The CDR3 DNA sequence: TGTGCCTGGAGTGTAAGGACTAGCGGGAGGGCAGATACGCAGTATTTT. Full variable domain (outside the CDR3, taken from reference TRBV30 and TRBJ2-3): SQTIHQWPATLVQPVGSPLSLECTVEGTSNPNLYWYRQAAGRGLQLLFYSVGIGQISSEVPQNLSASRPQDRQFILSSKKLLLSDSGFYLCAWSVRTSGRADTQYFGPGTRLTVL.